This TCR beta chain is from a study of vaccination effects on CD4 cells after COVID-19. Regarding the study as a whole: Just 1 of 255 vaccine-induced clones in healthy recipients was cross-reactive.

The repertoire was sequenced with immunoSEQ multiplex PCR; TCRdb's copy has only in-frame clones and lacks some. The top ten hold around 2.8% of the sample, which has tens of thousands of clones, over 60% seen once. In regard to this clone: The antigen is undetermined.

Viral peptide pools were used in the ViraFEST assay to expand antigen-specific CD4+ T cells, and sequencing came afterward. Having been cultured for 9 to 11 days, the cells underwent CD4+ T cell isolation. Vaccinated participants had no history of SARS-CoV-2 infection and tested negative for nucleocapsid antibodies. PBMC were cultured at about 2 million per well with about 10 IU/ml IL-2 and around 9.4 ug/ml peptides. This TCR was sampled from a human donor who received a COVID-19 vaccine. The material was CD4+ T cells from PBMCs cultured with HCoV-NL63 spike peptides, obtained before COVID-19 vaccination.

For the CDR3, the DNA is TGTGCCGGGGCACAGGGTCTCACAGATACGCAGTATTTT. Translating gives CAGAQGLTDTQYF. J is TRBJ2-3 and V is TRBV18, with a possible D match to TRBD1 (6 bases). This CDR3 contains 13 residues. Germline lookup yields CDR1 KGHSH and CDR2 LQKENI. Trimming pared 11 bases from V and 2 bases from J, leaving 14 bases between.